This T cell receptor (beta chain) was sequenced for a study of cytomegalovirus exposure and HLA in healthy donors. General study findings and limits: According to a subsequent analysis, TCR clusters identified in the first cohort showed a tendency to co-occur across the roughly 110 validation repertoires. TCR beta chains numbering under 200 were designated cytomegalovirus-associated.

Among the 120 subjects of the validation cohort, separate from the 666-subject first cohort, were the donors. The CDR3 has 16 amino acids. Notes on this clone: Its antigen is still unknown.

Sequenced by immunoSEQ multiplex PCR; TCRdb stores in-frame clones only, minus some. The sample comprises about 110,000 clones, approximately 95% of which are singletons, and roughly 0.66% rests with the top ten. The rearrangement uses TRBV12-1 and TRBJ2-7; the table's D call, TRBD1, was not checked against the DNA. TRBV12-1 is shown as a pseudogene. The sample comprised PBMCs. The sequence was obtained from a woman under 30 in good health and CMV-seronegative. The CDR3 loop reads CASSFWQNGASYEQYF. In nucleotides, the CDR3 is TGTGCCAGCAGCTTTTGGCAGAATGGTGCATCTTACGAGCAGTACTTC.